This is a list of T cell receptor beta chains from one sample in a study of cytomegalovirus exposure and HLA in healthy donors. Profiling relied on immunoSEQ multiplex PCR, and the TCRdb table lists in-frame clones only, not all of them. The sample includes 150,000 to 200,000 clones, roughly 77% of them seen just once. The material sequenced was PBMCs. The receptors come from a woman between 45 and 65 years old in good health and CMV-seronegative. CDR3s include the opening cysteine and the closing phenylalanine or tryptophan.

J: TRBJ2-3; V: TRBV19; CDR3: CASTFTGSEDTQYF
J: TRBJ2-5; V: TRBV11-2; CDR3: CASSLTGTWETQYF
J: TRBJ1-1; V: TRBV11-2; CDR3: CASSLGDRGRSGTEAFF
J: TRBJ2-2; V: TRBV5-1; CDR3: CASSLWSGTSQTGELFF
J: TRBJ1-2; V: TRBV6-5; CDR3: CASSYDRGAFGYTF
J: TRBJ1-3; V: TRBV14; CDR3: CASSHSSGNTIYF
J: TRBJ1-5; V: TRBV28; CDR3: CASSIDNSNQPQHF
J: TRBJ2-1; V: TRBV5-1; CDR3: CASSWGDGYNEQFF
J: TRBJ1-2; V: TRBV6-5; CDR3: CASRGWDRREYGYTF
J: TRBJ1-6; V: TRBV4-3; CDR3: CASSQDGLPNSYNSPLHF